The rows below give T cell receptor beta chains drawn from one sample of a study of cytomegalovirus exposure and HLA in healthy donors. The protocol was immunoSEQ multiplex PCR, while the TCRdb copy is restricted to in-frame clones and leaves out a portion. In the table there are some 150,000 clones, 70% to 90% of which are singletons. The sample consisted of PBMCs. The receptors here all came from a woman aged 25 to 39 in good health and CMV-seronegative. Each CDR3 is given with its conserved first and last residue. The order of the fields is clone size, CDR3 length, J gene, V gene, D gene, CDR3 DNA, CDR3 protein. A D gene is named only where the DNA matches it firmly. Only part of the rows carry a size: once, few, many, or a class if the clone is expanded.

clone_size: .
cdr3_length: 16
j_call: TRBJ2-5
v_call: TRBV7-2
d_call: .
cdr3_nt: TGTGCCAGCAGCTCCAATGGGGGGGGGCGAGGAGAGACCCAGTACTTC
cdr3_aa: CASSSNGGGRGETQYF

clone_size: .
cdr3_length: 16
j_call: TRBJ2-5
v_call: TRBV6-1
d_call: TRBD1
cdr3_nt: TGTGCCAGCAGTGGTTTAACTGTAGGGGGCTTGAAGACCCAGTACTTC
cdr3_aa: CASSGLTVGGLKTQYF

clone_size: .
cdr3_length: 14
j_call: TRBJ2-7
v_call: TRBV7-2
d_call: .
cdr3_nt: TGTGCCAGCTCAGGTGGGGGGAGCTCCTACGAGCAGTACTTC
cdr3_aa: CASSGGGSSYEQYF

clone_size: .
cdr3_length: 16
j_call: TRBJ2-7
v_call: TRBV28
d_call: TRBD2
cdr3_nt: TGTGCCAGCAGTCTAGGGGCCAGCGGGAGGCTTGGCGAGCAGTACTTC
cdr3_aa: CASSLGASGRLGEQYF

clone_size: once
cdr3_length: 14
j_call: TRBJ1-1
v_call: TRBV7-3
d_call: .
cdr3_nt: TGTGCCAGCAGCTTAGGCCCAATGAACACTGAAGCTTTCTTT
cdr3_aa: CASSLGPMNTEAFF

clone_size: .
cdr3_length: 14
j_call: TRBJ2-5
v_call: TRBV29-1
d_call: TRBD2
cdr3_nt: TGCAGCGTGACACATGGGACTAGCGGGGGGACCCAGTACTTC
cdr3_aa: CSVTHGTSGGTQYF

clone_size: .
cdr3_length: 14
j_call: TRBJ1-2
v_call: TRBV7-9
d_call: .
cdr3_nt: TGTGCCAGCAGCTTATTTAGTTCGGTTGATGGCTACACCTTC
cdr3_aa: CASSLFSSVDGYTF

clone_size: .
cdr3_length: 12
j_call: TRBJ2-1
v_call: TRBV19
d_call: .
cdr3_nt: TGTGCCAGTAGTCCACGGTTGGGCGAGCAGTTCTTC
cdr3_aa: CASSPRLGEQFF

clone_size: .
cdr3_length: 14
j_call: TRBJ2-7
v_call: TRBV5-1
d_call: TRBD2
cdr3_nt: TGCGCCAGCAGATTGTCGGGGGGAGGATACGAGCAGTACTTC
cdr3_aa: CASRLSGGGYEQYF

clone_size: .
cdr3_length: 13
j_call: TRBJ2-5
v_call: TRBV29-1
d_call: TRBD2
cdr3_nt: TGCAGCGTTGAACTAGCGGGGCAAGAGACCCAGTACTTC
cdr3_aa: CSVELAGQETQYF

clone_size: .
cdr3_length: 14
j_call: TRBJ1-1
v_call: TRBV28
d_call: TRBD1
cdr3_nt: TGTGCCAGCAGCAGAACAGGGGAGGACACTGAAGCTTTCTTT
cdr3_aa: CASSRTGEDTEAFF

clone_size: .
cdr3_length: 14
j_call: TRBJ1-1
v_call: TRBV23-1
d_call: .
cdr3_nt: TGCGCCAGCAGTGATAGATCCCGGGACACTGAAGCTTTCTTT
cdr3_aa: CASSDRSRDTEAFF

clone_size: once
cdr3_length: 15
j_call: TRBJ1-1
v_call: TRBV6-5
d_call: TRBD1
cdr3_nt: TGTGCCAGCAGTTATTCCGGACAGGCGAACACTGAAGCTTTCTTT
cdr3_aa: CASSYSGQANTEAFF

clone_size: .
cdr3_length: 13
j_call: TRBJ2-7
v_call: TRBV9
d_call: .
cdr3_nt: TGTGCCAGCAGCGCCGGACAGACCTACGAGCAGTACTTC
cdr3_aa: CASSAGQTYEQYF

clone_size: once
cdr3_length: 14
j_call: TRBJ2-3
v_call: TRBV6-4
d_call: TRBD1
cdr3_nt: TGTGCCAGCTCGTTGGACAGGGCCGCAGATACGCAGTATTTT
cdr3_aa: CASSLDRAADTQYF

clone_size: .
cdr3_length: 14
j_call: TRBJ2-3
v_call: TRBV9
d_call: .
cdr3_nt: TGTGCCAGCTCTGCGGGGTATCCCACAGATACGCAGTATTTT
cdr3_aa: CASSAGYPTDTQYF

clone_size: .
cdr3_length: 15
j_call: TRBJ2-3
v_call: TRBV4-1
d_call: TRBD2
cdr3_nt: TGCGCCAGCAGCACTCGACTAGCGGAAACAGATACGCAGTATTTT
cdr3_aa: CASSTRLAETDTQYF

clone_size: once
cdr3_length: 14
j_call: TRBJ1-5
v_call: TRBV27
d_call: .
cdr3_nt: TGTGCCAGCAGTTTTTCCTCCGGAGGGCAGCCCCAGCATTTT
cdr3_aa: CASSFSSGGQPQHF

clone_size: once
cdr3_length: 17
j_call: TRBJ2-7
v_call: TRBV7-9
d_call: .
cdr3_nt: TGTGCCAGCAGCCCTGACCAAGTAATCACAGAAAACTACGAGCAGTACTTC
cdr3_aa: CASSPDQVITENYEQYF

clone_size: .
cdr3_length: 15
j_call: TRBJ1-3
v_call: TRBV11-1
d_call: .
cdr3_nt: TGTGCCAGCAGTTCCGACAGAGTCTCTGGAAACACCATATATTTT
cdr3_aa: CASSSDRVSGNTIYF

clone_size: .
cdr3_length: 18
j_call: TRBJ2-2
v_call: TRBV5-5
d_call: .
cdr3_nt: TGTGCCAGCAGCCCCCGACCAGGTGGCGGGGCGAACACCGGGGAGCTGTTTTTT
cdr3_aa: CASSPRPGGGANTGELFF

clone_size: few
cdr3_length: 16
j_call: TRBJ1-5
v_call: TRBV12-5
d_call: .
cdr3_nt: TGTGCTAGTGTCCTGGGAAACAGGGATAGCAATCAGCCCCAGCATTTT
cdr3_aa: CASVLGNRDSNQPQHF

clone_size: .
cdr3_length: 17
j_call: TRBJ2-3
v_call: TRBV15
d_call: .
cdr3_nt: TGTGCCACCAGCAGAGCTACCGGGATTAAGGCCACAGATACGCAGTATTTT
cdr3_aa: CATSRATGIKATDTQYF

clone_size: few
cdr3_length: 15
j_call: TRBJ1-4
v_call: TRBV7-6
d_call: TRBD1
cdr3_nt: TGTGCCAGCAGCTCACCGGGACAGGGGGGTGAAAAACTGTTTTTT
cdr3_aa: CASSSPGQGGEKLFF

clone_size: .
cdr3_length: 12
j_call: TRBJ2-1
v_call: TRBV27
d_call: .
cdr3_nt: TGTGCCAGCAGTTTACGGGCGGGACAGCAGTTCTTC
cdr3_aa: CASSLRAGQQFF

clone_size: .
cdr3_length: 14
j_call: TRBJ2-1
v_call: TRBV15
d_call: TRBD1
cdr3_nt: TGTGCCACCCGGACAGGGGGGGGATCGGATGAGCAGTTCTTC
cdr3_aa: CATRTGGGSDEQFF

clone_size: few
cdr3_length: 13
j_call: TRBJ2-3
v_call: TRBV7-2
d_call: TRBD2
cdr3_nt: TGTGCCAGTTCGGGAGGGAGCACAGATACGCAGTATTTT
cdr3_aa: CASSGGSTDTQYF

clone_size: .
cdr3_length: 9
j_call: TRBJ2-1
v_call: TRBV6-5
d_call: .
cdr3_nt: TGTGCCAGCGGGCTTGAGCAGTTCTTC
cdr3_aa: CASGLEQFF

clone_size: .
cdr3_length: 15
j_call: TRBJ2-3
v_call: TRBV9
d_call: .
cdr3_nt: TGTGCCAGCAGCGTAGCTACGGGGACTACAGATACGCAGTATTTT
cdr3_aa: CASSVATGTTDTQYF

clone_size: .
cdr3_length: 12
j_call: TRBJ2-7
v_call: TRBV19
d_call: .
cdr3_nt: TGTGCCAGCCAGGGTGGGGACTACGAGCAGTACTTC
cdr3_aa: CASQGGDYEQYF

clone_size: .
cdr3_length: 14
j_call: TRBJ2-7
v_call: TRBV5-6
d_call: .
cdr3_nt: TGTGCCAGCAGCTTGGCCGTCGGGTCCTACGAGCAGTACTTC
cdr3_aa: CASSLAVGSYEQYF

clone_size: few
cdr3_length: 14
j_call: TRBJ1-1
v_call: TRBV10-3
d_call: .
cdr3_nt: TGTGCCATCAGTGAGTACAGGGCCGACACTGAAGCTTTCTTT
cdr3_aa: CAISEYRADTEAFF

clone_size: .
cdr3_length: 15
j_call: TRBJ2-1
v_call: TRBV5-1
d_call: TRBD2
cdr3_nt: TGCGCCAGCAACCCGACTAGCGGGAGTTACAATGAGCAGTTCTTC
cdr3_aa: CASNPTSGSYNEQFF

clone_size: .
cdr3_length: 12
j_call: TRBJ2-1
v_call: TRBV7-2
d_call: .
cdr3_nt: TGTGCCAGCACCCTCCTTTTCAATGAGCAGTTCTTC
cdr3_aa: CASTLLFNEQFF

clone_size: .
cdr3_length: 13
j_call: TRBJ2-7
v_call: TRBV5-4
d_call: .
cdr3_nt: TGTGCCAGCAGCTTTCCGGGGGCCTACGAGCAGTACTTC
cdr3_aa: CASSFPGAYEQYF

clone_size: .
cdr3_length: 18
j_call: TRBJ2-7
v_call: TRBV28
d_call: TRBD1
cdr3_nt: TGTGCCAGCAGTTTACCGACAGGGGGCCCGAGGAGCTCCTACGAGCAGTACTTC
cdr3_aa: CASSLPTGGPRSSYEQYF

clone_size: .
cdr3_length: 15
j_call: TRBJ2-5
v_call: TRBV10-2
d_call: TRBD1
cdr3_nt: TGCGCCAGCAGTGACTTACAGGGGAACCAAGAGACCCAGTACTTC
cdr3_aa: CASSDLQGNQETQYF

clone_size: .
cdr3_length: 14
j_call: TRBJ1-4
v_call: TRBV5-1
d_call: TRBD1
cdr3_nt: TGCGCCAGCAGCCTAGGGACAGGAAGGGAAAAACTGTTTTTT
cdr3_aa: CASSLGTGREKLFF

clone_size: .
cdr3_length: 15
j_call: TRBJ2-5
v_call: TRBV18
d_call: TRBD2
cdr3_nt: TGTGCCAGCTCAACCCGGACTAGCGGGGCTGAGACCCAGTACTTC
cdr3_aa: CASSTRTSGAETQYF